This T cell receptor (beta chain) was recorded in a study of T cell responses to AZD1222 COVID-19 vaccine (dated by TCRdb to about 2021). With regard to the full study: AZD1222 recipients with second doses at about 4 weeks or about 12 weeks were pooled, because spike-specific TCR depth and breadth did not differ between schedules. TCR sequencing covered roughly 230 trial participants: 200 to 210 given two doses of AZD1222 and 26 given two doses of MenACWY control vaccine. Trial participants were enrolled by age into 18-55, 56-69 and 70-plus year subgroups, with roughly 150, 30 and 60 TCR-sequenced participants respectively. What the research found in general, with its limitations: In the small 56-69-year group, the increase in depth fell short of significance, most likely because of low power. The whole spike protein was spanned by vaccine-associated CD4 TCRs, and dominant responses were seen in regions 160-218 and 743-854. After two AZD1222 doses, spike-specific TCR breadth and depth were significantly higher than at day 0 and than in MenACWY recipients. Conclusions about previously exposed vaccinees are limited because only a handful of AZD1222 recipients were SARS-CoV-2 seropositive at baseline. Reportedly, close to half of the unique spike-specific TCRs recognized epitopes lying outside the regions that are mutated in the B.1.351 and B.1.1.7 variants. Most participants were white British and females outnumbered males, and the authors suggested that clonal diversity may have been underestimated. Because no day 14 peak-response samples were available, repertoires were characterized only after the peak T cell response.

The sample's time point label is to be understood as: baseline before first vaccination. Vaccinee samples were obtained from the UK trials COV001 and COV002, which included a single-blind randomized controlled phase 2/3 trial of AZD1222 (ChAdOx1 nCoV-19) in healthy adults. Trial participant PBMC samples were collected at day 0 and day 28 after the second dose for TCRbeta chain sequencing. To note about this clone: No cognate antigen has been identified for it. No qualities accompany the bases; no much larger clone lies one base away.

The CDR3 regions of human TCRbeta chains were subjected to immunosequencing. In the authors' own workflow: TCRs in the repertoires were compared against a reference library of SARS-CoV-2-specific TCRs that had been generated with the MIRA antigen-specificity platform. Breadth was defined as the fraction of unique TCRs that were SARS-CoV-2-associated. Depth was defined as the fraction of total T cells that were SARS-CoV-2-associated. Using the MIRA data, each spike-specific TCR was assigned both to the spike region to which the TCR was reactive and to a CD4 or CD8 class. Log10-transformed breadth and depth values were compared by one-way ANOVA with Sidak's multiple comparisons tests. TCRdb limited this immuneACCESS table to in-frame rearrangements with V and J called. A share of clones is missing; checked studies link under half to unresolved V genes, and the rest is unexplained. V, J and clone size are taken as reported in that table, and D and trimming were inferred from the DNA itself. The sample has under 200,000 clones on record, roughly 93% of them singletons. The top ten clonotypes cover 0.99% of the sample.

This specimen consisted of peripheral blood, obtained on day 0 of AZD1222 vaccination. The clonotype originates from an adult in good health.

The DNA is as follows: TGTGCCAGCAGTCCTCCACCCGGGACTAGCGGGAGAAATGAGCAGTTCTTC. It encodes CASSPPPGTSGRNEQFF. Recombination linked TRBV27 to TRBJ2-1; a stretch of 14 junction bases matches TRBD2. Including cysteine and phenylalanine, the CDR3 has 17 amino acids. Only the CDR3 portion is preserved as DNA: 51 bases, with reading frame beginning at the first base. Based on the germline V gene (reference sequence), the CDR1 and CDR2 sequences are MNHEY and SMNVEV. Trimming leaves V shorter by 5 bases and J shorter by 7 bases, with the junction holding 10 bases beyond the gene matches.